Below are 25 T cell receptor beta chains sequenced from a single sample in a study of technical replicates of blood from a handful of donors. Repertoires were generated with immunoSEQ multiplex PCR, while TCRdb's copy carries only in-frame clones and drops some. The table lists about 80,000 clones, approximately 97% of them singletons, with more than 0.15% in the top ten. Sequencing was performed on T cells isolated from PBMCs. The receptors derive from a human donor in good health.

The rearrangement uses TRBV28 and TRBJ1-2; D remains ambiguous. Trimming took off 6 bases at V and 5 bases at J, with 16 bases between the two ends. The CDR3 sequence is 14 residues long. Germline assignment: CDR1 MDHEN and CDR2 SYDVKM. The CDR3 loop reads CASRLAGQIYGYTF. CDR3 DNA sequence: TGTGCCAGCAGGCTAGCCGGGCAGATATATGGCTACACCTTC.

The table lists this clone with a count of one. The chain links TRBV28 to TRBJ1-1; D is perhaps TRBD1 (6 bases). Per the germline V gene, CDR1 is MDHEN and CDR2 is SYDVKM. V was clipped by 7 bases and J by 5 bases, with 17 bases between them. The CDR3 covers 14 residues. The CDR3 bases are TGTGCCAGCATACAGGGTGGAGGTAGGACTGAAGCTTTCTTT. Translation gives CASIQGGGRTEAFF.

This rearrangement joins TRBV4-2 to TRBJ2-7, with TRBD2 as a possible D gene (5 bases). The V end was cut by 1 base, the J end by 4 bases, with 14 bases between. Germline V CDR1 and CDR2: LGHNA, YNFKEQ. There are 15 residues in the CDR3. The chain's CDR3 is CASSQASSEHYEQYF. Here the CDR3 DNA reads TGTGCCAGCAGCCAAGCTAGCTCAGAACATTACGAGCAGTACTTC.

The rearrangement joins TRBV4-2 to TRBJ2-7, with a weak D call TRBD2 (6 bases). The CDR3 is 14 residues long. Germline lookup yields CDR1 LGHNA and CDR2 YNFKEQ. Between the trimmed V and J ends, which lost 3 bases and 6 bases, there was a span of 15 bases. CDR3 in amino acids: CASSQGGQGLEQYF. CDR3 DNA: TGTGCCAGCAGCCAGGGAGGCCAGGGACTCGAGCAGTACTTC.

The CDR3 here is CASSLLGDYYSNQPQHF. CDR3 bases: TGCGCCAGCAGCCTTCTTGGGGACTACTATAGCAATCAGCCCCAGCATTTT. The V call is TRBV4-1, the J call TRBJ1-5; TRBD1 is a possible D gene (5 bases). The length of the CDR3 is 17 residues. Per germline, CDR1 MGHRA and CDR2 YSYEKL. V was shortened by 4 bases and J by 0 bases, with 16 bases between the two germline ends.

This sequence joins TRBV5-4 and TRBJ1-3; TRBD1 matches 7 bases. V shed 4 bases and J 0 bases; nucleotides not matched to a gene: 4. Germline CDR1 and CDR2: SGHNT and YYREEE (reference sequence). The CDR3 contains 15 residues. The CDR3: CASSHAGGSGNTIYF. CDR3 DNA sequence: TGTGCCAGCAGCCATGCAGGGGGCTCTGGAAACACCATATATTTT.

This sequence joins TRBV5-1 and TRBJ2-7, with 11 bases that match TRBD1. Trimming at V came to 2 bases and at J to 3 bases, leaving 1 base not matched to a gene. The CDR3 covers 14 residues. CDR1 and CDR2 from the germline V gene are SGHRS and YFSETQ. The CDR3 sequence is CASSFGTGGYEQYF. In nucleotides, the CDR3 is TGCGCCAGCAGCTTCGGGACAGGGGGCTACGAGCAGTACTTC.

The rearrangement uses TRBV5-1 and TRBJ2-3; D is uncertain. The CDR3 loop spans 15 amino acids. Trimming stripped 6 bases from V and 2 bases from J, with 16 bases between. CDR1 and CDR2 (germline): SGHRS, YFSETQ. CDR3 in amino acids: CASTLRYRDTDTQYF. The CDR3 bases are TGCGCCAGCACTCTAAGGTACAGAGACACAGATACGCAGTATTTT.

This clone came up once. J is TRBJ2-1 and V is TRBV27, with 7 bases matching TRBD2. Germline V gives CDR1 MNHEY, CDR2 SMNVEV (reference sequence). CDR3 size: 15 residues. Losses at the gene ends were 5 bases for V and 4 bases for J; bases not matched to a gene: 8. Here the CDR3 DNA reads TGTGCCAGCAGTCTTAGCGGGCCGGGGTACAATGAGCAGTTCTTC. Translating gives CASSLSGPGYNEQFF.

With respect to this clone: The junction departs from the called germline gene at one end, perhaps through a read error. The chain combines TRBV7-9 with TRBJ2-4; the match to TRBD1 covers 12 bases. Germline values: CDR1 SEHNR, CDR2 FQNEAQ (reference sequence). The CDR3 contains 18 residues. The CDR3 DNA reads TGTGCCAGCACCTTAGTACCGGGACAGGGGGCGGCCAAAAACATTCAGTACTTC. Its translation: CASTLVPGQGAAKNIQYF.

The chain joins TRBV27 to TRBJ2-5; the match to TRBD1 covers 8 bases. The CDR3 sequence is 18 residues long. The junction had 16 bases not matched to a gene; V was cut back by 3 bases and J by 4 bases. Germline V CDR1 and CDR2: MNHEY, SMNVEV (reference sequence). As DNA, the CDR3 is TGTGCCAGCAGTTTTCGACCCCGGGACAGGCCCGTGGTAGAGACCCAGTACTTC. This translates into CASSFRPRDRPVVETQYF.

This chain links TRBV4-1 with TRBJ1-5; D unresolved. V shed 1 base and J shed 0 bases, with 19 bases lying between them. Germline V lookup: CDR1 MGHRA, CDR2 YSYEKL. The CDR3 sequence is 19 residues long. The CDR3 here is CASSQVISSAGYSNQPQHF. In DNA form, the CDR3 reads TGCGCCAGCAGCCAAGTAATTTCCAGTGCGGGATATAGCAATCAGCCCCAGCATTTT.

V gene TRBV29-1 combines with J gene TRBJ2-3; 15 bases match TRBD2. The CDR3 has 17 residues. Germline-derived CDR1 and CDR2 are SQVTM and ANQGSEA. The junction had 8 bases not matched to a gene; V was cut back by 1 base and J by 6 bases. In nucleotides, the CDR3 is TGCAGCGTTGAAGTTTGGACTAGCGGGAGGGAAGGGGATACGCAGTATTTT. Translation: CSVEVWTSGREGDTQYF.

The count of this clone is one. This rearrangement joins TRBV6-1 to TRBJ2-7; D unresolved. CDR1 and CDR2 (germline): MNHNS, SASEGT. Trimming removed 7 bases at V and 2 bases at J, with 15 bases between. This CDR3 spans 14 amino acids. The CDR3 loop is CASNLATIAYEQYF. The CDR3 DNA reads TGTGCCAGCAATTTAGCCACTATCGCCTACGAGCAGTACTTC.

This clone was detected only once. The rearrangement joins TRBV11-3 to TRBJ2-2; D unclear. The germline V and J ends were trimmed by 4 bases and 5 bases, with 11 bases remaining between them. The CDR3 has 14 amino acids. Looked up from germline, CDR1 is SGHNT and CDR2 is YENEEA. The CDR3 coding sequence is TGTGCCAGCAGCTCCCCCCCGCAGACCGGGGAGCTGTTTTTT. Translation: CASSSPPQTGELFF.

This clone has only one observation. The chain couples TRBV28 to TRBJ1-5; D not certain. Germline V gene sequence: CDR1 MDHEN, CDR2 SYDVKM. The CDR3 spans 12 residues. Trimming pared 1 base from V and 11 bases from J, leaving 9 bases between. DNA for the CDR3: TGTGCCAGCAGTTTATCCGCCGGAGCCCAGCATTTT. Protein product: CASSLSAGAQHF.

The chain has TRBV15 and TRBJ2-7; D might be TRBD1 (6 bases). V was trimmed by 5 bases and J by 3 bases, leaving 11 bases between them. In germline, CDR1 is LNHNV, CDR2 YYDKDF (reference sequence). The CDR3 contains 13 residues. The CDR3 bases are TGTGCCACCAGCGACAGGTTTCACTACGAGCAGTACTTC. Translating gives CATSDRFHYEQYF.

This clone was found once. V gene TRBV30 combines with J gene TRBJ2-1; the match to TRBD2 covers 13 bases. This CDR3 spans 16 amino acids. Germline-derived CDR1 and CDR2 are GTSNPN and SVGIG (reference sequence). The V gene end was trimmed by 8 bases and the J gene end by 2 bases; junction bases not matched to a gene: 9. CDR3 sequence reads: CAGRTSGGLAYNEQFF. CDR3 bases: TGTGCCGGGCGGACTAGCGGGGGACTCGCCTACAATGAGCAGTTCTTC. Full variable domain (rest looked up from reference TRBV30 and TRBJ2-1): SQTIHQWPATLVQPVGSPLSLECTVEGTSNPNLYWYRQAAGRGLQLLFYSVGIGQISSEVPQNLSASRPQDRQFILSSKKLLLSDSGFYLCAGRTSGGLAYNEQFFGPGTRLTVL.

This chain joins TRBV27 and TRBJ2-1; 8 nucleotides match TRBD2. Germline CDR1 reads MNHEY; CDR2 reads SMNVEV (reference sequence). This CDR3 is built from 23 residues. V was pared by 11 bases and J by 0 bases, with 33 bases of the junction left unmatched. The CDR3 sequence is CALSLRGRTGIGGGSSSYNEQFF. Written as DNA, the CDR3 is TGTGCCCTGAGTTTAAGGGGAAGGACGGGTATCGGGGGGGGAAGTAGCTCCTACAATGAGCAGTTCTTC.

DNA for the CDR3: TGTGCCAGCAGCTTAGCTATGAATGAGCAGTTCTTC. Amino acids: CASSLAMNEQFF. V is TRBV7-9 and J is TRBJ2-1; no firm D call. The V end was cut by 0 bases, the J end by 7 bases, with 4 bases between. Germline lookup yields CDR1 SEHNR and CDR2 FQNEAQ (reference sequence). There are 12 residues in the CDR3.

This clone was observed once. The J gene is TRBJ2-1, the V gene TRBV5-1; a possible D gene is TRBD1 (5 bases). The V end lost 7 bases, the J end lost 6 bases, and 17 bases lay between the germline ends. The CDR3 has 14 residues. Per germline, CDR1 SGHRS and CDR2 YFSETQ. The CDR3 DNA follows: TGCGCCAGCGGGATCTCAGGGATCGTCAATGAGCAGTTCTTC. This codes for CASGISGIVNEQFF.

The genes are TRBV28 and TRBJ2-1; tentatively, D is TRBD1 (6 bases). The CDR3 is 16 residues long. V was cut by 2 bases and J by 8 bases, with 19 bases left in between. CDR1 and CDR2 from the germline V gene are MDHEN and SYDVKM. The CDR3 spells CASSLPPGAGRHEQFF. DNA for the CDR3: TGTGCCAGCAGTTTACCCCCAGGGGCCGGTAGGCATGAGCAGTTCTTC.

The chain carries TRBV5-6 and TRBJ1-6; no reliable D call. Trimming stripped 0 bases from V and 7 bases from J, with 8 bases between. The germline gives CDR1 SGHDT, CDR2 YYEEEE. The CDR3 is made up of 14 amino acids. CDR3: CASSLGRENSPLHF. CDR3 nucleotide sequence: TGTGCCAGCAGCTTGGGGAGGGAGAATTCACCCCTCCACTTT.

The V call is TRBV15, the J call TRBJ1-6; 7 bases are shared with TRBD1. J was trimmed by 4 bases and V by 3 bases; bases with no gene match: 3. The germline V gene has CDR1 LNHNV and CDR2 YYDKDF (reference sequence). The CDR3 has 15 residues. In DNA, the CDR3 is TGTGCCACCAGCAGTGACAGGGTGTATAATTCACCCCTCCACTTT. Protein product: CATSSDRVYNSPLHF. Using reference TRBV15 and TRBJ1-6 for the parts outside the CDR3, the full variable domain is DAMVIQNPRYQVTQFGKPVTLSCSQTLNHNVMYWYQQKSSQAPKLLFHYYDKDFNNEADTPDNFQSRRPNTSFCFLDIRSPGLGDTAMYLCATSSDRVYNSPLHFGNGTRLTVT.

The rearrangement uses TRBV9 and TRBJ1-1; D gene ambiguous. This CDR3 contains 14 residues. Trimming removed 4 bases at V and 1 base at J, with 11 bases between. CDR1 and CDR2 (germline): SGDLS, YYNGEE. The CDR3 loop reads CASSPRGKNTEAFF. The CDR3 bases are TGTGCCAGCAGCCCCCGGGGAAAGAACACTGAAGCTTTCTTT.